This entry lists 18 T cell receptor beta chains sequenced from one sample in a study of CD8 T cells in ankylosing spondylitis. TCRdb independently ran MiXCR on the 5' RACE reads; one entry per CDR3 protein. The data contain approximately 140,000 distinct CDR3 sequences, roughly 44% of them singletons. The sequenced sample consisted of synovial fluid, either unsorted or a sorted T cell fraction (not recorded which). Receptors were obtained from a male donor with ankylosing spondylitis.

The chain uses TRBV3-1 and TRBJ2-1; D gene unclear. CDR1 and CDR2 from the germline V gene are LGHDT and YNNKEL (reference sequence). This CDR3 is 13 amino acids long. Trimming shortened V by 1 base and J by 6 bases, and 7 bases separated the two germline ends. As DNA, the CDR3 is TGTGCCAGCAGCCAAGGGTTTCCCAATGAGCAGTTCTTC. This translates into CASSQGFPNEQFF.

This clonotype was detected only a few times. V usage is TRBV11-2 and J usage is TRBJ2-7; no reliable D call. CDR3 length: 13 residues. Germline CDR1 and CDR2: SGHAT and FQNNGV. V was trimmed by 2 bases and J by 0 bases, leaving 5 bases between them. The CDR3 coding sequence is TGTGCCAGCAGCTTACAGAGCTCCTACGAGCAGTACTTC. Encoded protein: CASSLQSSYEQYF. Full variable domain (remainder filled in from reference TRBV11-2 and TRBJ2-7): EAGVAQSPRYKIIEKRQSVAFWCNPISGHATLYWYQQILGQGPKLLIQFQNNGVVDDSQLPKDRFSAERLKGVDSTLKIQPAKLEDSAVYLCASSLQSSYEQYFGPGTRLTVT.

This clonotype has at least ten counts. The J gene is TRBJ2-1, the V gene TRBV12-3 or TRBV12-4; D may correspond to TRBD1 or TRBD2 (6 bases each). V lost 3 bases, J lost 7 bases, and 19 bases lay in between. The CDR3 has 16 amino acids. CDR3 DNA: TGTGCCAGCAGTTTCCCTTGGGGGGCCTATAGTAATGAGCAGTTCTTC. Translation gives CASSFPWGAYSNEQFF.

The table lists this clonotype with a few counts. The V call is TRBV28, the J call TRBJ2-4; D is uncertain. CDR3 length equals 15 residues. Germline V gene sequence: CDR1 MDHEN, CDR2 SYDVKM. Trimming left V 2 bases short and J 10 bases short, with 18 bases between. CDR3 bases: TGTGCCAGCAGTTTAGTCGCAGGCCCTACTGCGATTCAGTACTTC. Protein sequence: CASSLVAGPTAIQYF.

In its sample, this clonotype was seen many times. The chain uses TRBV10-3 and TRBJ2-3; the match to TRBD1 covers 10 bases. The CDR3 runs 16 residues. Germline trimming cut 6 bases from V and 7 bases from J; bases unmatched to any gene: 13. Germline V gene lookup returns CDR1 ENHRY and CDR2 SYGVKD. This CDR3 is CAISEPGQGPTHTQYF. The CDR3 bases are TGTGCCATCAGCGAACCGGGACAGGGGCCAACTCATACGCAGTATTTT.

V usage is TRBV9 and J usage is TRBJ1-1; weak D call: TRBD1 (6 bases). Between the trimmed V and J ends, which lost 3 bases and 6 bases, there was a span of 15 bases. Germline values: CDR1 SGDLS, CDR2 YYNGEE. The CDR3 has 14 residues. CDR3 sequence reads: CASSARDKEAEAFF. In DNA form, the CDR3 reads TGTGCCAGCAGCGCCCGGGACAAAGAAGCTGAAGCTTTCTTT.

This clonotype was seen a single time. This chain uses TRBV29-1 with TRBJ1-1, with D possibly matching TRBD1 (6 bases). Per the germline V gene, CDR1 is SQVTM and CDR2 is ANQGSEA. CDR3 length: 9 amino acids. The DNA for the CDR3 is TGCGCCTTGGACAGAGAAGCTTTCTTT. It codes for CALDREAFF.

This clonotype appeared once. In DNA, the CDR3 is TGTGCCAGCAGTGAAGCGCTGGGGGCGGCTAATGAAAAACTGTTTTTT. Residues: CASSEALGAANEKLFF. The rearrangement links TRBV6-1 to TRBJ1-4; perhaps TRBD1 as D (6 bases). Trimming pared 0 bases from V and 3 bases from J, leaving 11 bases between. The CDR3 runs 16 residues. The germline V gene encodes CDR1 MNHNS and CDR2 SASEGT.

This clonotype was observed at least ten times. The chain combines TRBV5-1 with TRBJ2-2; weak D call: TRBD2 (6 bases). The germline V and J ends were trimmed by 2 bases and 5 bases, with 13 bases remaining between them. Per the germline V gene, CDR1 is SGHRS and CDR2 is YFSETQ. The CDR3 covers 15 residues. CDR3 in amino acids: CASSFVLAGTGELFF. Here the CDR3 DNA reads TGCGCCAGCAGCTTCGTACTAGCCGGAACCGGGGAGCTGTTTTTT.

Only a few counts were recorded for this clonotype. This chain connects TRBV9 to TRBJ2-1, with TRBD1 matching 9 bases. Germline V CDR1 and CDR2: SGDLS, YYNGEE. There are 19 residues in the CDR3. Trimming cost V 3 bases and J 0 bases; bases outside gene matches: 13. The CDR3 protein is CASSASILGTGSSYNEQFF. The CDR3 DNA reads TGTGCCAGCAGCGCCTCAATTCTCGGGACAGGGAGCTCCTACAATGAGCAGTTCTTC.

The CDR3 reads CASSLVTGIFYEQYF. CDR3 bases: TGTGCCAGCAGCTTAGTGACAGGGATTTTCTACGAGCAGTACTTC. V gene TRBV7-9 combines with J gene TRBJ2-7, with 7 bases lining up with TRBD1. Trimming took 1 base from V and 3 from J; bases not matched to a gene: 6. CDR1 SEHNR and CDR2 FQNEAQ come from the germline V gene (reference sequence). The CDR3 contains 15 residues.

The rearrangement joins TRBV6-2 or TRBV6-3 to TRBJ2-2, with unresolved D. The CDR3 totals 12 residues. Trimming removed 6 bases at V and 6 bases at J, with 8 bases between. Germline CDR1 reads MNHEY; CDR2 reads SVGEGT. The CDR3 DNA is TGTGCCAGCAGGTATTGGGCCGGGGAGCTGTTTTTT. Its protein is CASRYWAGELFF.

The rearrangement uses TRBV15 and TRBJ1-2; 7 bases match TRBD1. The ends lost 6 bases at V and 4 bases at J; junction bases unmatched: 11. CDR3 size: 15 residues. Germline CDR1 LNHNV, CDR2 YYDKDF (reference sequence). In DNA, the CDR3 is TGTGCCACCAGACCTTACAGGGGAGAAGGCTATGGCTACACCTTC. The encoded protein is CATRPYRGEGYGYTF.

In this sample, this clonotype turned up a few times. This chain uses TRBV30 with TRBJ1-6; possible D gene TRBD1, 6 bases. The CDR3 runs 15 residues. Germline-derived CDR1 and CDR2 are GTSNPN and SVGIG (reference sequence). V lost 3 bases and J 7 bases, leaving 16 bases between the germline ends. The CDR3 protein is CAWRFFWTENSPLHF. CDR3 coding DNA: TGTGCCTGGAGATTCTTTTGGACAGAGAATTCACCCCTCCACTTT. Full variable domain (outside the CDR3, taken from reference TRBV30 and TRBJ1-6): SQTIHQWPATLVQPVGSPLSLECTVEGTSNPNLYWYRQAAGRGLQLLFYSVGIGQISSEVPQNLSASRPQDRQFILSSKKLLLSDSGFYLCAWRFFWTENSPLHFGNGTRLTVT.

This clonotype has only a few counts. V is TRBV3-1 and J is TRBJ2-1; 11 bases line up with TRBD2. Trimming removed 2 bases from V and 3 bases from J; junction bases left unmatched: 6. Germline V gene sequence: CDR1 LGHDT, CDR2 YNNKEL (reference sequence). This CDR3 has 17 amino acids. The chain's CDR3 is CASSQFTTSGSYNEQFF. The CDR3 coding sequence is TGTGCCAGCAGCCAATTTACCACTAGCGGGAGCTACAATGAGCAGTTCTTC.

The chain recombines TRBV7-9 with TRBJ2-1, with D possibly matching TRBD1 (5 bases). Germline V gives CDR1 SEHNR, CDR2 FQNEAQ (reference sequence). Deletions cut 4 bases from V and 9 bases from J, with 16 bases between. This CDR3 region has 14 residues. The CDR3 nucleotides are TGTGCCAGCAGCTCTACAGTGGGGCCAGGTGAGCAGTTCTTC. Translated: CASSSTVGPGEQFF. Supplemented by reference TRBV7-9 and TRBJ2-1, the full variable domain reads DTGVSQNPRHKITKRGQNVTFRCDPISEHNRLYWYRQTLGQGPEFLTYFQNEAQLEKSRLLSDRFSAERPKGSFSTLEIQRTEQGDSAMYLCASSSTVGPGEQFFGPGTRLTVL.

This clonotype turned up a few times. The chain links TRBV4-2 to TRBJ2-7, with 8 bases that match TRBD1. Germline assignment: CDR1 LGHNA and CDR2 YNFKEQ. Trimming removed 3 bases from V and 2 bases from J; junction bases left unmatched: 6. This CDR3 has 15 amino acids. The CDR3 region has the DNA TGTGCCAGCAGCCACCCCCCGACAGGGGCCTACGAGCAGTACTTC. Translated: CASSHPPTGAYEQYF.

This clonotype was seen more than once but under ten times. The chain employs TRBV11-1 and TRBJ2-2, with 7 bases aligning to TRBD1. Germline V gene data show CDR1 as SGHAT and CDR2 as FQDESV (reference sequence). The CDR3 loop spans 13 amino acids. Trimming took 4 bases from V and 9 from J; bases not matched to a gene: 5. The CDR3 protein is CASSSDRARELFF. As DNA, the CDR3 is TGTGCCAGCAGCTCCGACAGGGCTAGGGAGCTGTTTTTT.